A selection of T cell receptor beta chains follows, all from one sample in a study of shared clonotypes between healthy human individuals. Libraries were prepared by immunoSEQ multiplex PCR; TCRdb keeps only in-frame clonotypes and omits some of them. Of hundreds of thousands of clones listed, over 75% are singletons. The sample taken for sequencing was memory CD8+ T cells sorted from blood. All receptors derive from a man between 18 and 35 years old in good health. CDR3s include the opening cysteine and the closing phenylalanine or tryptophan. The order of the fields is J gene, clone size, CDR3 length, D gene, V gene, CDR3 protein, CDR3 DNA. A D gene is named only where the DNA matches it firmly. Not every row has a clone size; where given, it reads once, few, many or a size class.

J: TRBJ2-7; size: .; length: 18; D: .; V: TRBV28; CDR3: CASRPTLKSGLDSYEQYF; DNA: TGTGCCAGCAGACCCACCTTAAAAAGTGGACTCGACTCCTACGAGCAGTACTTC
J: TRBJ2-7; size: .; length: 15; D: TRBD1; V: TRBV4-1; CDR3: CASSQEGTGGFEQYF; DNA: TGCGCCAGCAGCCAAGAAGGGACAGGAGGCTTCGAGCAGTACTTC
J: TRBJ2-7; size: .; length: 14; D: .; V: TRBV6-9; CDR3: CASNRQSSSYEQYF; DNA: TGTGCCAGCAACCGACAGTCAAGCTCCTACGAGCAGTACTTC
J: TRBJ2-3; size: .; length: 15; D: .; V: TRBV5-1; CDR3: CASSLVGVGTDTQYF; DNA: TGCGCCAGCAGCTTGGTAGGGGTGGGCACAGATACGCAGTATTTT
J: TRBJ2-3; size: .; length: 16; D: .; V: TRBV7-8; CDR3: CASSLLWTGRADTQYF; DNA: TGTGCCAGCAGCTTATTATGGACCGGTAGGGCAGATACGCAGTATTTT
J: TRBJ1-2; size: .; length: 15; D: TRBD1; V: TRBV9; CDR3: CASAGQPPGDYGYTF; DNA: TGTGCCAGTGCGGGACAGCCGCCGGGGGACTATGGCTACACCTTC
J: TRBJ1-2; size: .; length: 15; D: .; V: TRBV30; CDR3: CAWSAGLLQLYGYTF; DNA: TGTGCCTGGAGTGCCGGTCTCCTACAGCTCTATGGCTACACCTTC
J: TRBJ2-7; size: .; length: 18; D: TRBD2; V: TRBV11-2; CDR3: CASSSEEREAHSPYEQYF; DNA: TGTGCCAGCAGCTCAGAAGAGCGGGAGGCCCATTCCCCCTACGAGCAGTACTTC
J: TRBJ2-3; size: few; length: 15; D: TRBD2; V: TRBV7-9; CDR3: CASSSTSGGMDAQYF; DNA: TGTGCCAGCAGCTCTACATCGGGAGGGATGGATGCGCAGTATTTT
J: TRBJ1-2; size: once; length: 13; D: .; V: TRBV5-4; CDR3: CASSSDSSYGYTF; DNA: TGTGCCAGCAGCTCCGACTCTAGCTATGGCTACACCTTC
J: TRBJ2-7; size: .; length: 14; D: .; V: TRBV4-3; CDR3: CASSQELETYEQYF; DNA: TGCGCCAGCAGCCAAGAACTTGAGACCTACGAGCAGTACTTC
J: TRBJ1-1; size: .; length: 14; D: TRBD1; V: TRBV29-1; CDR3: CSASPGQGITEAFF; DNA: TGCAGCGCCTCACCGGGACAGGGAATCACTGAAGCTTTCTTT
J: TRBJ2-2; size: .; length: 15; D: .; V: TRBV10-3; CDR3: CAILQGVGNTGELFF; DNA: TGTGCCATCCTCCAGGGAGTTGGGAACACCGGGGAGCTGTTTTTT
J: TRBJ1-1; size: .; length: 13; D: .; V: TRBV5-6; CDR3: CASTGQSATEAFF; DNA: TGTGCCAGCACCGGACAGAGTGCAACTGAAGCTTTCTTT
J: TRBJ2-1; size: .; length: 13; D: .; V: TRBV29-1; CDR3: CSVVTSSYNEQFF; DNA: TGCAGCGTTGTTACCTCCTCCTACAATGAGCAGTTCTTC
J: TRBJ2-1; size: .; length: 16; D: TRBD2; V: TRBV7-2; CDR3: CALTSGTSGLYNEQFF; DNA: TGTGCCCTCACCTCCGGGACTAGCGGACTATACAATGAGCAGTTCTTC
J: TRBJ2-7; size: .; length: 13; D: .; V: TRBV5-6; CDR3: CASSLPGDYEQYF; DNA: TGTGCCAGCAGCTTGCCGGGGGACTACGAGCAGTACTTC
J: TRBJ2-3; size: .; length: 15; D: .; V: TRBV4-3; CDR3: CASSQLADGADTQYF; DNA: TGCGCCAGCAGCCAGTTAGCGGACGGGGCAGATACGCAGTATTTT
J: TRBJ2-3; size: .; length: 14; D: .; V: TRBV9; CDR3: CASSTGTFTDTQYF; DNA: TGTGCCAGCAGCACTGGAACCTTCACAGATACGCAGTATTTT
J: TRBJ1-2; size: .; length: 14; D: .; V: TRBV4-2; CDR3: CASSQSEQAKGYTF; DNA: TGTGCCAGCAGCCAAAGTGAGCAGGCGAAAGGCTACACCTTC
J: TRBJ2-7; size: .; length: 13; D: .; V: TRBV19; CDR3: CASSAAGNYEQYF; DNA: TGTGCCAGTAGTGCGGCGGGTAACTACGAGCAGTACTTC
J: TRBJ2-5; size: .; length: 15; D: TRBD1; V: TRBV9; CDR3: CASSAPGTAQETQYF; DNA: TGTGCCAGCAGCGCCCCCGGGACAGCCCAAGAGACCCAGTACTTC
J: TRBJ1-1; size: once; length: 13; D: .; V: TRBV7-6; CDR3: CASSSRTSSEAFF; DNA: TGTGCCAGCAGCTCCCGGACGTCCTCTGAAGCTTTCTTT
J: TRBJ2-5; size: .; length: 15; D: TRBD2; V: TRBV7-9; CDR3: CASSPFAGGGETQYF; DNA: TGTGCCAGCAGCCCCTTCGCGGGAGGCGGTGAGACCCAGTACTTC
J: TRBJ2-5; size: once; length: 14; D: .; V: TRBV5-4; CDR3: CASSCQAVEETQYF; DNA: TGTGCCAGCAGCTGCCAGGCAGTCGAAGAGACCCAGTACTTC
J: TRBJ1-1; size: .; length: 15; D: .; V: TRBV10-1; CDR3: CASSEGREKNTEAFF; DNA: TGCGCCAGCAGTGAAGGCAGGGAGAAGAACACTGAAGCTTTCTTT
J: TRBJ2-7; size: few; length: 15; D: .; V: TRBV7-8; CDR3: CASSYTGRWDYEQYF; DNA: TGTGCCAGCAGCTACACAGGGAGGTGGGACTACGAGCAGTACTTC
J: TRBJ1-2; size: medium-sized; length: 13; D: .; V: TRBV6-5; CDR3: CASSPPGDYGYTF; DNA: TGTGCCAGCAGCCCCCCCGGGGATTATGGCTACACCTTC